One sample yielded the 6 T cell receptor beta chains listed below, sequenced in a study of beta chain features in type 1 diabetes. Expressed TCRB transcripts were sequenced because the entire RNA isolate underwent reverse transcription. The protocol was immunoSEQ multiplex PCR, while the TCRdb copy is restricted to in-frame clones and leaves out a portion. The repertoire holds 150,000 to 180,000 clones, with 8.5% to 14% as singletons. Sequenced: central memory CD4+ T cells from blood. The source of these receptors is a man between 18 and 35 years old in good health.

The CDR3 reads CASSLGLAGVRETQYF. The CDR3 DNA reads as TGTGCCAGCAGCTTGGGACTAGCGGGAGTGAGAGAGACCCAGTACTTC. The chain is built from TRBV7-9 and TRBJ2-5; the match to TRBD2 covers 14 bases. CDR1 and CDR2 from the germline V gene are SEHNR and FQNEAQ (reference sequence). The ends lost 3 bases at V and 4 bases at J; junction bases unmatched: 4. The CDR3 sequence is 16 residues long.

In this sample, this clone turned up a few times. V usage is TRBV29-1 and J usage is TRBJ1-5; a weak D match, TRBD1 (6 bases). Germline V lookup: CDR1 SQVTM, CDR2 ANQGSEA. V was clipped by 6 bases and J by 4 bases, with 16 bases between them. There are 14 residues in the CDR3. CDR3 residues: CSVSSGTPNQPQHF. In DNA, the CDR3 is TGCAGCGTCAGCTCCGGGACACCTAATCAGCCCCAGCATTTT.

This clone was observed a handful of times. The chain links TRBV6-6 to TRBJ2-1, with 10 bases fitting TRBD2. The CDR3 has 15 amino acids. Germline V gene lookup returns CDR1 MNHNY and CDR2 SVGAGI (reference sequence). V lost 0 bases and J lost 7; bases outside the gene matches: 3. This CDR3 reads CASSYSSGRGNEQFF. CDR3 nucleotides: TGTGCCAGCAGTTACTCAAGCGGGAGGGGAAATGAGCAGTTCTTC.

The genes are TRBV19 and TRBJ2-7; tentative D call: TRBD2 (6 bases). Germline lookup yields CDR1 LNHDA and CDR2 SQIVND (reference sequence). This CDR3 comprises 11 residues. V was shortened by 10 bases and J by 4 bases, with 11 bases between the two germline ends. The CDR3 nucleotides are TGTGCCACCAAGGGAGGTTACGAGCAGTACTTC. Translating it yields CATKGGYEQYF.

This clone was found a few times. The chain recombines TRBV30 with TRBJ1-2; no definite D call. Trimming shortened V by 1 base and J by 6 bases, and 9 bases separated the two germline ends. The CDR3 spans 12 residues. The germline V gene encodes CDR1 GTSNPN and CDR2 SVGIG (reference sequence). CDR3 sequence: CAWSGHLDGYTF. As DNA, the CDR3 is TGTGCCTGGAGTGGCCACCTCGATGGCTACACCTTC.

This clone was recorded a few times. V and J are TRBV28 and TRBJ1-5; D gene ambiguous. The V and J ends lost 6 bases and 7 bases respectively, with 16 bases between them. CDR1 MDHEN and CDR2 SYDVKM come from the germline V gene. This CDR3 has 14 amino acids. CDR3 sequence reads: CASRAGGFLQPQHF. The CDR3 nucleotides are TGTGCCAGCAGGGCAGGCGGTTTCTTGCAGCCCCAGCATTTT. The complete variable domain, with remaining parts taken from reference TRBV28 and TRBJ1-5, reads DVKVTQSSRYLVKRTGEKVFLECVQDMDHENMFWYRQDPGLGLRLIYFSYDVKMKEKGDIPEGYSVSREKKERFSLILESASTNQTSMYLCASRAGGFLQPQHFGDGTRLSIL.